Listed below are T cell receptor beta chains from one sample, sequenced in a study of shared clonotypes between healthy human individuals. Sequencing was performed with immunoSEQ multiplex PCR; in TCRdb, only in-frame clones are kept and a portion is missing. The repertoire holds about 2.1 million clones, approximately 92% seen once, with about 1.7% in the top ten. The sequenced material came from naive CD8+ T cells from PBMCs. Source of these receptors: a man between 18 and 35 years old in good health. Some clones in this sample may be carry-over from other donors' samples. Both conserved end residues are trimmed from each CDR3. The order of the fields is V gene, J gene, CDR3 protein.

>TRBV19|TRBJ1-5
ASSERLVHQPQH
>TRBV7-6|TRBJ2-1
ASSSPSGSSYNEQF
>TRBV7-6|TRBJ2-1
ASSLRGPGNEQF
>TRBV7-2|TRBJ2-7
ASSLEVLPGGREQY
>TRBV27|TRBJ2-1
ASSLSYYNEQF
>TRBV7-8|TRBJ2-7
ASSPGTRAYEQY
>TRBV9|TRBJ2-4
ASSVGRFGNIQY
>TRBV7-6|TRBJ2-3
ASSLEWVGSTDTQY
>TRBV5-8|TRBJ1-1
ASSQTMNTEAF
>TRBV27|TRBJ2-7
ASMTPEGPYEQY
>TRBV7-9|TRBJ2-7
ASRKGGPTYEQY
>TRBV5-1|TRBJ2-1
ASSLAEGARNEQF
>TRBV5-8|TRBJ2-7
ASSAPSEEVFYEQY
>TRBV27|TRBJ2-6
ASSPEGHRLISGANVLT
>TRBV2|TRBJ2-1
ASSPAGGTNQQF
>TRBV25-1|TRBJ1-6
ACGLVSTLH
>TRBV19|TRBJ2-7
ASSAPGSDEQY
>TRBV6-5|TRBJ2-7
ASSYWQGGLYEQY
>TRBV13|TRBJ2-3
ASSLWSVGITDTQY
>TRBV29-1|TRBJ2-7
SVGPGTGTEQY
>TRBV19|TRBJ2-3
ASSISGLRRTDTQY
>TRBV27|TRBJ2-1
ASSYGGAGFNEQF
>TRBV7-9|TRBJ2-7
ASSPPETSVYPDWGQY
>TRBV21-1|TRBJ1-5
ASSRMEGVGDSNQPQH
>TRBV4-1|TRBJ2-1
ASSQTQSGSSYNEQF
>TRBV7-9|TRBJ2-7
ASSLRVPEQY
>TRBV4-3|TRBJ2-1
ASSQVNHNNEQF
>TRBV29-1|TRBJ2-2
SVVCATGELF
>TRBV9|TRBJ2-3
ASSSRDSFRGTDTQY
>TRBV4-3|TRBJ1-3
ASSQGVGDSGNTIY
>TRBV9|TRBJ1-1
ASSGGTAEAF
>TRBV27|TRBJ1-1
ASSQWGPGTEAF
>TRBV4-1|TRBJ2-5
ASSQDPAGQETQY
>TRBV11-2|TRBJ2-2
ASSFSTSGRAGELF
>TRBV6-6|TRBJ2-3
ASNMAGRTDTQY
>TRBV5-6|NA
ASSVPGLAGGPSYEQY
>TRBV27|TRBJ1-2
ASSQPTGLGYT
>TRBV12-5|TRBJ2-7
ASALAGSYEQY
>TRBV18|TRBJ1-1
ASSPPDRGRRNTEAF
>TRBV5-1|TRBJ2-7
ASSLTKGAPGFYEQY
>TRBV19|TRBJ2-3
ASSPRVPLRGTDTQY
>TRBV15|TRBJ2-2
ATSKDRGGTGELF
>TRBV7-9|TRBJ1-3
ASSLFAPGNTIY
>TRBV13|TRBJ1-5
ASSLGVGNQPQH
>TRBV6-5|TRBJ2-3
ASSYSSSRDTQY
>TRBV15|TRBJ2-7
ATSRGGGPYEQY
>TRBV11-2|TRBJ1-2
ASSPGNANYGYT
>TRBV7-9|TRBJ2-3
ASSSVGQGTDTQY
>TRBV13|TRBJ2-7
ASSPRLDFSYEQY